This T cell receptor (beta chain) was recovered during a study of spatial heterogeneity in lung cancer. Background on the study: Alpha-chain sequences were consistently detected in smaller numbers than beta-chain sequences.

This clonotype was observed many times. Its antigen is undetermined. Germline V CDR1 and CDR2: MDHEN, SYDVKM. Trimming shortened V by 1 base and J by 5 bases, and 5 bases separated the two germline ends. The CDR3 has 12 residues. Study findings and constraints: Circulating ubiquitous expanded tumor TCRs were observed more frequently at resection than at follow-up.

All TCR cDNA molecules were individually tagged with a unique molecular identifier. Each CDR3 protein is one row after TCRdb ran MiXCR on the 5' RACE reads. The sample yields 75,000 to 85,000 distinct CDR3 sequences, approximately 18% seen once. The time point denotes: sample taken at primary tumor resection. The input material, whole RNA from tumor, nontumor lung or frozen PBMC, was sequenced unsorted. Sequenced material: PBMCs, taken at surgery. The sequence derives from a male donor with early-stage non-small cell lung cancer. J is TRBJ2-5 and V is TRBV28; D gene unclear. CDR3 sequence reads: CASSLLGETQYF. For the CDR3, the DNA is TGTGCCAGCAGTTTATTAGGGGAGACCCAGTACTTC.